The T cell receptor beta chain under discussion was sequenced for a study of shared clonotypes between healthy human individuals. In the study overall: The plates for each donor numbered three CD4 naive, three CD4 memory, two CD8 naive and one CD8 memory.

Several immunoSEQ plates held equal portions of the genomic DNA taken from each subset. Sequencing used immunoSEQ multiplex PCR; TCRdb keeps in-frame clones, though not all of them. The sample carries about 680,000 clones, under 80% recorded once. The donors were all Caucasian adults (living in Nashville, Tennessee). The TCR comes from a woman aged 25 to 39 in good health. Sequenced material: memory CD4+ T cells sorted from blood. Subset specified: CD45RA-negative fraction.

The CDR3 bases are TGCGCCAGCAATATAGCGGGAGGTTCAGATACGCAGTATTTT. This encodes CASNIAGGSDTQYF. The chain has TRBV5-1 and TRBJ2-3, with 10 bases lining up with TRBD2. Unmatched junction bases numbered 5, after V lost 6 bases and J lost 4 bases. Per the germline V gene, CDR1 is SGHRS and CDR2 is YFSETQ. The CDR3 extends over 14 amino acids.